Each of the 18 T cell receptor beta chains below was sequenced from the same sample in a study of T cell repertoires in cytomegalovirus infection. One entry per CDR3 protein, called by TCRdb with MiXCR from the reads. The sample yields about 190,000 distinct CDR3 sequences, roughly 28% seen once. The sequencing sample was made of PBMCs. These receptors were taken from a human donor in good health (CMV status not recorded). Some clones in this sample may be carry-over from other donors' samples.

This clonotype was seen a handful of times. V is TRBV11-2 and J is TRBJ1-1; possibly TRBD1 for D (5 bases). Trimming took off 0 bases at V and 12 bases at J, with 11 bases between the two ends. CDR3 length: 12 amino acids. The germline V gene has CDR1 SGHAT and CDR2 FQNNGV. The CDR3 sequence: CASSLEEGRSFF. DNA for the CDR3: TGTGCCAGCAGCTTAGAGGAGGGGCGCTCTTTCTTT.

The chain joins TRBV29-1 to TRBJ2-5; D is uncertain. The CDR3 extends over 14 amino acids. From germline, CDR1 is SQVTM and CDR2 ANQGSEA. Between the trimmed V and J ends, which lost 0 bases and 1 base, there was a span of 9 bases. Here the CDR3 DNA reads TGCAGCGTTGAAGATAGACCATTCCAAGAGACCCAGTACTTC. This sequence encodes CSVEDRPFQETQYF.

The table lists this clonotype with many counts. The chain employs TRBV7-8 and TRBJ2-5; 7 nucleotides line up with TRBD2. There are 18 residues in the CDR3. With V trimmed by 3 bases and J by 6 bases, 19 bases remained unmatched. Germline CDR1 is SGHVS and CDR2 is FQNEAQ. DNA for the CDR3: TGTGCCAGCAGCTTCCAGTTTACCGGGACTATTTCGGGAAAGACCCAGTACTTC. This encodes CASSFQFTGTISGKTQYF.

There are many counts of this clonotype. The V and J genes are TRBV10-3 and TRBJ2-6, with TRBD1 matching 7 bases. The CDR3 has 16 amino acids. Germline assignment: CDR1 ENHRY and CDR2 SYGVKD. The J segment lost 0 bases and the V segment lost 8 bases, leaving 7 bases of the junction unmatched. The CDR3 DNA reads as TGTGCCATCGGAAAGGGACAGCACTCTGGGGCCAACGTCCTGACTTTC. Protein product: CAIGKGQHSGANVLTF.

The table lists this clonotype with many counts. The chain carries TRBV12-5 and TRBJ1-1; perhaps TRBD1 as D (5 bases). CDR3 size: 11 residues. With 3 bases removed from V and 8 bases from J, the gap between germline ends came to 7 bases. Germline V gene sequence: CDR1 LGHNT, CDR2 FRNRAP. The CDR3 DNA reads TGTGCTAGTGGTTTCGGGGCCGAAGCTTTCTTT. The encoded protein is CASGFGAEAFF.

The chain employs TRBV27 and TRBJ2-5; D ambiguous. V was trimmed by 8 bases and J by 4 bases, leaving 8 bases between them. The length of the CDR3 is 11 residues. Germline CDR1 is MNHEY and CDR2 is SMNVEV (reference sequence). Written as DNA, the CDR3 is TGTGCCAGCCCTTGGGGAGAGACCCAGTACTTC. Protein product: CASPWGETQYF.

This clonotype was detected only a few times. In DNA, the CDR3 is TGTGCCAGTAGGACTACAGGGAACAATGAGCAGTTCTTC. This codes for CASRTTGNNEQFF. This chain uses TRBV19 with TRBJ2-1; D is perhaps TRBD1 (6 bases). V lost 6 bases and J lost 5, with 11 bases in between. The CDR3 totals 13 residues. CDR1 LNHDA and CDR2 SQIVND come from the germline V gene (reference sequence).

In this sample, this clonotype turned up many times. The chain recombines TRBV7-9 with TRBJ1-2, with 8 bases matching TRBD1. V lost 3 bases, J lost 3 bases, and 9 bases stayed unmatched. Germline lookup yields CDR1 SEHNR and CDR2 FQNEAQ (reference sequence). The CDR3 loop spans 16 amino acids. CDR3 in amino acids: CASSLGTGGKYYGYTF. In DNA, the CDR3 is TGTGCCAGCAGCTTGGGAACAGGGGGGAAGTACTATGGCTACACCTTC.

This chain joins TRBV29-1 and TRBJ1-1, with D possibly matching TRBD1 (6 bases). The V end was cut by 3 bases, the J end by 2 bases, with 13 bases between. This CDR3 contains 14 residues. Per the germline V gene, CDR1 is SQVTM and CDR2 is ANQGSEA. CDR3 sequence reads: CSVDGAGANTEAFF. The DNA of the CDR3 is TGCAGCGTTGATGGGGCAGGGGCCAACACTGAAGCTTTCTTT.

The chain uses TRBV29-1 and TRBJ1-6; D gene ambiguous. The CDR3 covers 13 residues. The germline V gene encodes CDR1 SQVTM and CDR2 ANQGSEA. With 6 bases removed from V and 7 bases from J, the gap between germline ends came to 13 bases. For the CDR3, the DNA is TGCAGCGTGCGACTGGGCCCAAATTCACCCCTCCACTTT. Translation: CSVRLGPNSPLHF.

This sequence joins TRBV5-6 and TRBJ2-1; no definite D call. This CDR3 has 16 amino acids. The V gene lost 2 bases and the J gene lost 6 bases, with 18 bases spanning the gap. Germline values: CDR1 SGHDT, CDR2 YYEEEE. CDR3 bases: TGTGCCAGCAGCTTCGATCGTAGGTCGAAACCCAATGAGCAGTTCTTC. Translating gives CASSFDRRSKPNEQFF. The full variable domain, its missing parts supplied by reference TRBV5-6 and TRBJ2-1, is DAGVTQSPTHLIKTRGQQVTLRCSPKSGHDTVSWYQQALGQGPQFIFQYYEEEERQRGNFPDRFSGHQFPNYSSELNVNALLLGDSALYLCASSFDRRSKPNEQFFGPGTRLTVL.

This clonotype was recorded a few times. This chain joins TRBV7-2 and TRBJ2-3, with 10 positions matching TRBD2. The CDR3 length is 15 residues. V trimming: 2 bases; J trimming: 5 bases; junction bases outside the gene matches: 4. Germline CDR1 reads SGHTA; CDR2 reads FQGNSA. In nucleotides, the CDR3 is TGTGCCAGCAGCTTAAAAGCGGGGGGGATAGATACGCAGTATTTT. Translation: CASSLKAGGIDTQYF. Variable domain in full (rest from reference TRBV7-2 and TRBJ2-3): GAGVSQSPSNKVTEKGKDVELRCDPISGHTALYWYRQSLGQGLEFLIYFQGNSAPDKSGLPSDRFSAERTGGSVSTLTIQRTQQEDSAVYLCASSLKAGGIDTQYFGPGTRLTVL.

This sequence joins TRBV5-4 and TRBJ2-7; TRBD2 matches 15 bases. The CDR3 has 16 residues. Trimming removed 4 bases from V and 1 base from J; junction bases left unmatched: 3. Germline CDR1 is SGHNT and CDR2 is YYREEE (reference sequence). DNA for the CDR3: TGTGCCAGCAGCAGCGGGACTAGCGGGGGGTCCTACGAGCAGTACTTC. This translates into CASSSGTSGGSYEQYF.

This clonotype was detected a few times. The chain recombines TRBV7-6 with TRBJ2-7; 7 positions match TRBD1. The V segment lost 0 bases and the J segment 5 bases; nucleotides outside the gene matches: 1. The CDR3 contains 13 residues. Germline V gene lookup returns CDR1 SGHVS and CDR2 FNYEAQ. In DNA, the CDR3 is TGTGCCAGCAGCTTAGCTCAGGGGGACGAGCAGTACTTC. Translating it yields CASSLAQGDEQYF.

To note about this clonotype: Lacking the conserved final phenylalanine or tryptophan, this CDR3 likely reflects a read error. The chain joins TRBV2 to TRBJ1-5; TRBD1 matches at 8 bases. J was trimmed by 5 bases and V by 7 bases; bases with no gene match: 4. This CDR3 has 13 amino acids. From germline, CDR1 is SNHLY and CDR2 FYNNEI. Here the CDR3 reads CASKAGGYQPQHS. The CDR3 bases are TGTGCCAGCAAGGCAGGGGGCTATCAGCCCCAGCATTCT.

This clonotype was detected many times. The chain recombines TRBV7-2 with TRBJ1-3; no firm D call. CDR3 size: 16 residues. V shed 6 bases and J shed 0 bases, with 15 bases lying between them. Germline V gives CDR1 SGHTA, CDR2 FQGNSA. CDR3 nucleotide sequence: TGTGCCAGCAGTCCTCAGCCGGTCGGCTCTGGAAACACCATATATTTT. Translated: CASSPQPVGSGNTIYF. The full variable domain, completed using reference TRBV7-2 and TRBJ1-3, is GAGVSQSPSNKVTEKGKDVELRCDPISGHTALYWYRQSLGQGLEFLIYFQGNSAPDKSGLPSDRFSAERTGGSVSTLTIQRTQQEDSAVYLCASSPQPVGSGNTIYFGEGSWLTVV.

The rearrangement links TRBV2 to TRBJ2-3; no clear D gene. The CDR3 runs 15 residues. Trimming stripped 7 bases from V and 3 bases from J, with 17 bases between. Germline assignment: CDR1 SNHLY and CDR2 FYNNEI. CDR3 coding DNA: TGTGCCAGCACTCGGACCACGGTGTATACAGATACGCAGTATTTT. Amino acid sequence: CASTRTTVYTDTQYF.

This clonotype was counted at least ten times. The gene calls are TRBV11-2 and TRBJ1-6; possibly TRBD1 for D (5 bases). CDR3 length equals 15 residues. Per germline, CDR1 SGHAT and CDR2 FQNNGV. V dropped 2 bases and J dropped 3 bases, with 8 bases sitting between them. The CDR3 sequence is CASSLSDSYNSPLHF. In nucleotides, the CDR3 is TGTGCCAGCAGCTTATCCGACAGCTATAATTCACCCCTCCACTTT.